The 19 T cell receptor beta chains below were found in one sample sequenced in a study of T-cell reconstitution after alpha-beta-depleted transplantation in children. Preparation of the TCRbeta library was carried out with unique molecular identifiers. TCRdb reprocessed the PCR reads via MiXCR and lists one record per CDR3 protein. The sample comprises about 120,000 distinct CDR3 sequences, over 9% of which are singletons, and around 34% rests with the top ten. The sequenced sample was PBMCs, obtained before TCRalphabeta/CD19-depleted stem cell transplant. The receptor set was obtained from a boy aged 2 to 9 with acute lymphoblastic leukemia, due to receive a stem cell transplant.

This clonotype has ten or more counts. The CDR3 loop reads CASSRGQGASGELFF. The CDR3 DNA reads as TGTGCCAGCAGTCGGGGACAGGGGGCGTCCGGGGAGCTGTTTTTT. The chain recombines TRBV12-3 or TRBV12-4 with TRBJ2-2, with 12 bases that match TRBD1. The CDR3 totals 15 residues. V was pared by 5 bases and J by 6 bases, with 4 bases of the junction left unmatched.

The rearrangement uses TRBV19 and TRBJ2-1, with D possibly being TRBD2 (5 bases). The length of the CDR3 is 16 residues. Trimming took 4 bases from V and 0 from J, leaving 13 bases between them. Germline lookup yields CDR1 LNHDA and CDR2 SQIVND (reference sequence). The CDR3 region has the DNA TGTGCCAGTAGTACAGGTGGGAGAGGCTCCTACAATGAGCAGTTCTTC. As protein: CASSTGGRGSYNEQFF.

This clonotype was picked up a small number of times. This chain uses TRBV5-5 with TRBJ1-4; D may be TRBD1 (5 bases). Germline CDR1 is SGHKS and CDR2 is YYEKEE (reference sequence). With 0 bases removed from V and 8 bases from J, the gap between germline ends came to 11 bases. This CDR3 has 14 amino acids. The DNA of the CDR3 is TGTGCCAGCAGCTTGGGTACACGGGGGGAAAAACTGTTTTTT. Translating gives CASSLGTRGEKLFF.

This clonotype has more than one count but fewer than ten. The chain couples TRBV10-3 to TRBJ1-4; D is ambiguous. CDR3 length equals 12 residues. Germline V CDR1 and CDR2: ENHRY, SYGVKD. V gave up 4 bases and J gave up 5 bases, with 5 bases separating them. The CDR3 here is CAISGRNEKLFF. DNA of the CDR3: TGTGCCATCAGTGGCCGCAATGAAAAACTGTTTTTT.

This chain connects TRBV5-1 to TRBJ1-2; D is uncertain. The CDR3 has 12 amino acids. V dropped 3 bases and J dropped 8 bases, with 11 bases sitting between them. CDR1 SGHRS and CDR2 YFSETQ come from the germline V gene. The CDR3, as DNA: TGCGCCAGCAGCTCTCCCTCTAGGGGCTACACCTTC. This translates into CASSSPSRGYTF.

Only a few counts were recorded for this clonotype. This sequence joins TRBV7-9 and TRBJ2-1; D not resolved. This CDR3 has 14 amino acids. Trimming left V 1 base short and J 5 bases short, with 9 bases between. CDR1 is SEHNR, CDR2 FQNEAQ, per germline (reference sequence). The CDR3 sequence is CASSLGGNNNEQFF. CDR3 nucleotide sequence: TGTGCCAGCAGCTTAGGTGGGAACAACAATGAGCAGTTCTTC.

CDR3 residues: CASSPGLAGTPSYNEQFF. The CDR3 nucleotides read TGCGCCAGCAGCCCGGGACTAGCGGGGACCCCTTCCTACAATGAGCAGTTCTTC. The chain couples TRBV5-1 to TRBJ2-1; 13 bases agree with TRBD2. Per germline, CDR1 SGHRS and CDR2 YFSETQ. V shed 4 bases and J 1 base; nucleotides not matched to a gene: 8. The CDR3 is 18 residues long.

Ten or more counts support this clonotype. The V gene is TRBV7-8, the J gene TRBJ2-2; D possibly corresponds to TRBD2 (5 bases). CDR1 is SGHVS and CDR2 is FQNEAQ in the germline V gene. Trimming removed 4 bases from V and 7 bases from J, with 7 bases in between. This CDR3 region has 12 residues. The CDR3 sequence is CASSSDYGELFF. The CDR3 bases are TGTGCCAGCAGCTCTGACTACGGGGAGCTGTTTTTT.

This clonotype was detected many times. This rearrangement joins TRBV12-3 or TRBV12-4 to TRBJ2-1; D may match TRBD1 or TRBD2 (5 bases each). There are 13 residues in the CDR3. The V and J ends lost 6 bases and 8 bases respectively, with 14 bases between them. The CDR3 spells CASSIPGTDEQFF. Written as DNA, the CDR3 is TGTGCCAGCAGCATACCAGGGACCGATGAGCAGTTCTTC.

This clonotype has only a few counts. The chain carries TRBV6-5 and TRBJ1-2; perhaps TRBD1 as D (6 bases). Per germline, CDR1 MNHEY and CDR2 SVGAGI. Trimming took 5 bases from V and 0 from J, leaving 19 bases between them. The CDR3 is 17 residues long. The CDR3 spells CASSNPWRGGANYGYTF. CDR3 coding DNA: TGTGCCAGCAGTAACCCTTGGAGAGGGGGAGCTAACTATGGCTACACCTTC.

The V gene is TRBV3-1, the J gene TRBJ2-7; 7 bases agree with TRBD2. V lost 3 bases, J lost 4 bases, and 9 bases stayed unmatched. Germline V gene lookup returns CDR1 LGHDT and CDR2 YNNKEL (reference sequence). The CDR3 totals 15 residues. The CDR3 loop is CASSHLLGREYEQYF. Written as DNA, the CDR3 is TGTGCCAGCAGCCACCTGCTAGGGAGGGAGTACGAGCAGTACTTC.

As concerns this clonotype: A read error is possible here, since a much larger clone lies one base away. Likely a read error: the CDR3 ends without its conserved phenylalanine or tryptophan. The rearrangement joins TRBV29-1 to TRBJ2-1, with 8 bases fitting TRBD1. The CDR3 consists of 14 residues. The ends lost 4 bases at V and 3 bases at J; junction bases unmatched: 5. The germline gives CDR1 SQVTM, CDR2 ANQGSEA. The CDR3, as DNA: TGCAGCGTTGTTGGACAGGGCATCTACAATGAGCAGTTCTAC. Its translation: CSVVGQGIYNEQFY.

V usage is TRBV29-1 and J usage is TRBJ2-1, with 9 bases fitting TRBD2. This CDR3 is built from 16 residues. Germline V gives CDR1 SQVTM, CDR2 ANQGSEA. V trimming: 3 bases; J trimming: 4 bases; junction bases outside the gene matches: 10. CDR3 sequence reads: CSVDLAGSGRYNEQFF. CDR3 in DNA: TGCAGCGTTGATCTAGCGGGAAGCGGGAGGTACAATGAGCAGTTCTTC.

This clonotype was found many times. V is TRBV10-2 and J is TRBJ1-1; D is unclear. Germline V CDR1 and CDR2: WSHSY, SAAADI. The V end was cut by 8 bases, the J end by 1 base, with 8 bases between. This CDR3 contains 12 residues. DNA for the CDR3: TGCGCCAGCCTGGCAGGGAACACTGAAGCTTTCTTT. Translating gives CASLAGNTEAFF.

This clonotype has only a few counts. The rearrangement uses TRBV5-1 and TRBJ1-1, with no clear D. This CDR3 has 13 amino acids. Per the germline V gene, CDR1 is SGHRS and CDR2 is YFSETQ. Between the trimmed V and J ends, which lost 1 base and 1 base, there was a span of 5 bases. CDR3 bases: TGCGCCAGCAGCTTGAGGCGGAACACTGAAGCTTTCTTT. Amino acid sequence: CASSLRRNTEAFF.

There are a few counts of this clonotype. Sequence at one end of the junction differs from germline and may be a read error. This chain links TRBV7-7 with TRBJ2-1; D is ambiguous. Germline V gene sequence: CDR1 SSHAT, CDR2 FNYEAQ (reference sequence). This CDR3 contains 12 residues. CDR3 bases: TGTGCTAGCAGCCATGTCATGGGTGAGCAGTTCTTC. It translates to CASSHVMGEQFF.

V gene TRBV4-2 combines with J gene TRBJ2-7; D may be TRBD2 (5 bases). Trimming shortened V by 4 bases and J by 2 bases, and 15 bases separated the two germline ends. Per germline, CDR1 LGHNA and CDR2 YNFKEQ. The CDR3 loop spans 15 amino acids. The chain's CDR3 is CASSPATGVTYEQYF. Here the CDR3 DNA reads TGTGCCAGCAGCCCAGCCACCGGGGTTACCTACGAGCAGTACTTC.

This chain links TRBV4-1 with TRBJ2-1; D unclear. Germline loops: CDR1 MGHRA, CDR2 YSYEKL. There are 16 residues in the CDR3. Trimming removed 0 bases at V and 0 bases at J, with 9 bases between. CDR3 sequence reads: CASSQDLWNSYNEQFF. The CDR3 DNA is TGCGCCAGCAGCCAAGATCTTTGGAACTCCTACAATGAGCAGTTCTTC.

This clonotype was observed at least ten times. The CDR3 protein is CASSGGTPGGPRETQYF. The CDR3 bases are TGTGCCAGCAGCGGGGGGACACCAGGGGGCCCGAGGGAGACCCAGTACTTC. This chain uses TRBV25-1 with TRBJ2-5; D possibly corresponds to TRBD1 (8 bases). Trimming stripped 6 bases from V and 5 bases from J, with 25 bases between. This CDR3 spans 17 amino acids. Germline V gives CDR1 MGHDK, CDR2 SYGVNS.